This passage covers 17 T cell receptor beta chains from one sample sequenced in a study of blood T cell repertoires in COVID-19 (dated by TCRdb to 2019 to 2021). The receptor library was made with the immunoSEQ multiplex PCR assay. As stored in TCRdb, this immuneACCESS dataset retains in-frame rearrangements with V and J assigned. A fraction of the clones does not appear; measured against another copy, unresolved V genes explain less than half of the discrepancy, and the remainder lacks a known reason. The sample has approximately 290,000 clones on record, roughly four fifths of them singletons. Jointly, the top ten make up around 14% of the sample. The sample comprised peripheral blood. The receptors come from a person between 70 and 80 years old with COVID-19, enrolled during active disease.

This chain links TRBV3-1 (or the pseudogene TRBV3-2) with TRBJ2-2; TRBD2 agrees at 12 bases. Trimming at V came to 3 bases and at J to 2 bases, leaving 4 bases not matched to a gene. CDR1 LGHDT and CDR2 YNNKEL come from the germline V gene (reference sequence). The CDR3 sequence is 17 residues long. The CDR3 bases are TGTGCCAGCAGCCACCGACTAGCGGGAGATAACACCGGGGAGCTGTTTTTT. This translates into CASSHRLAGDNTGELFF.

The genes are TRBV10-3 and TRBJ1-2; no definite D call. Trimming stripped 0 bases from V and 0 bases from J, with 8 bases between. Germline V gene data show CDR1 as ENHRY and CDR2 as SYGVKD. CDR3 length equals 15 residues. The CDR3 loop is CAISESAVTNYGYTF. The CDR3 nucleotides are TGTGCCATCAGTGAGTCGGCGGTAACTAACTATGGCTACACCTTC.

The chain has TRBV28 and TRBJ2-3; 16 nucleotides line up with TRBD2. The CDR3 runs 24 residues. After removal of 3 bases from V and 0 bases from J, the junction contained 21 bases not matched to a gene. Germline V gene sequence: CDR1 MDHEN, CDR2 SYDVKM. CDR3 region: CASSFLWTQAGTSGRATSTDTQYF. For the CDR3, the DNA is TGTGCCAGCAGTTTCCTGTGGACCCAGGCCGGGACTAGCGGGAGGGCCACTAGCACAGATACGCAGTATTTT.

CDR3 nucleotides: TGTGCCAGCAGTAATAGCGGGAGCCGGGGAGAGACCCAGTACTTC. It specifies CASSNSGSRGETQYF. The chain combines TRBV6-6 with TRBJ2-5, with 9 nucleotides matching TRBD2. V lost 5 bases and J lost 4; bases outside the gene matches: 8. The CDR3 contains 15 residues. Germline V gene lookup returns CDR1 MNHNY and CDR2 SVGAGI (reference sequence).

The genes are TRBV14 and TRBJ1-5; D possibly corresponds to TRBD1 (6 bases). Trimming shortened V by 0 bases and J by 6 bases, and 6 bases separated the two germline ends. There are 13 residues in the CDR3. CDR1 and CDR2 (germline): SGHDN, FVKESK. The CDR3 nucleotides read TGTGCCAGCAGCCAAGAAGGGGGTCAGCCCCAGCATTTT. This encodes CASSQEGGQPQHF.

The chain has TRBV28 and TRBJ2-7; D not certain. The CDR3 is 16 residues long. Per germline, CDR1 MDHEN and CDR2 SYDVKM. The V end lost 8 bases, the J end lost 5 bases, and 25 bases lay between the germline ends. The CDR3 coding sequence is TGTGCCAGCCCTAAAGGCCACAAGACATGTTGGGACGAGCAGTACTTC. Its translation is CASPKGHKTCWDEQYF.

This chain links TRBV5-6 with TRBJ1-3; D is perhaps TRBD1 (5 bases). Trimming removed 5 bases at V and 0 bases at J, with 21 bases between. This CDR3 spans 18 amino acids. The germline V gene has CDR1 SGHDT and CDR2 YYEEEE. CDR3: CASSLRLGGTASGNTIYF. CDR3 nucleotide sequence: TGTGCCAGCAGTCTTCGATTGGGGGGGACCGCCTCTGGAAACACCATATATTTT.

V usage is TRBV2 and J usage is TRBJ1-3, with no clear D. This CDR3 contains 13 residues. V was clipped by 0 bases and J by 5 bases, with 5 bases between them. From germline, CDR1 is SNHLY and CDR2 FYNNEI. The CDR3 region has the DNA TGTGCCAGCAGTGAAGCGGGCAGAAACACCATATATTTT. Amino acids: CASSEAGRNTIYF.

CDR3 protein: CASSQDPQAGGRTDTQYF. The DNA for the CDR3 is TGTGCCAGCAGCCAAGATCCCCAAGCTGGCGGCCGCACAGATACGCAGTATTTT. This sequence joins TRBV4-2 and TRBJ2-3; D unclear. The V gene lost 0 bases and the J gene lost 1 base, with 17 bases spanning the gap. The germline V gene has CDR1 LGHNA and CDR2 YNFKEQ. CDR3 length: 18 residues.

The V gene is TRBV3-1 (or the pseudogene TRBV3-2), the J gene TRBJ1-2; the D gene is possibly TRBD1 (5 bases). Germline CDR1 is LGHDT and CDR2 is YNNKEL (reference sequence). V was clipped by 1 base and J by 0 bases, with 18 bases between them. There are 18 residues in the CDR3. In DNA, the CDR3 is TGTGCCAGCAGCCAAGTAATGATAGGACACGCATCTAACTATGGCTACACCTTC. Protein sequence: CASSQVMIGHASNYGYTF.

The genes are TRBV4-1 and TRBJ2-1; weak D call: TRBD2 (5 bases). Germline CDR1 reads MGHRA; CDR2 reads YSYEKL. Trimming took off 2 bases at V and 0 bases at J, with 8 bases between the two ends. This CDR3 contains 15 residues. CDR3: CASSQSEGSYNEQFF. The CDR3 nucleotides are TGCGCCAGCAGCCAAAGCGAGGGCTCCTACAATGAGCAGTTCTTC.

This sequence joins TRBV18 and TRBJ1-2, with 7 nucleotides matching TRBD1. The CDR3 consists of 13 residues. V dropped 8 bases and J dropped 4; count of bases not matched to a gene: 7. The V gene's germline CDR1 is KGHSH and CDR2 LQKENI. The DNA of the CDR3 is TGTGCCAGCGGACCCGGGACAGTCTATGGCTACACCTTC. Translating it yields CASGPGTVYGYTF. The entire variable domain, with the rest obtained from reference TRBV18 and TRBJ1-2, is as follows: NAGVMQNPRHLVRRRGQEARLRCSPMKGHSHVYWYRQLPEEGLKFMVYLQKENIIDESGMPKERFSAEFPKEGPSILRIQQVVRGDSAAYFCASGPGTVYGYTFGSGTRLTVV.

The V and J genes are TRBV7-2 and TRBJ2-3, with D possibly TRBD2 on 5 matching bases. Trimming removed 5 bases at V and 1 base at J, with 7 bases between. This CDR3 is 13 amino acids long. The germline CDR1 and CDR2 sequences are SGHTA and FQGNSA. The chain's CDR3 is CASSPEGTDTQYF. The CDR3 region has the DNA TGTGCCAGCAGCCCGGAGGGCACAGATACGCAGTATTTT.

This clone occurred a few times. V gene TRBV19 combines with J gene TRBJ1-2; 7 bases align to TRBD1. The germline gives CDR1 LNHDA, CDR2 SQIVND (reference sequence). Trimming cost V 1 base and J 4 bases; bases outside gene matches: 3. The CDR3 consists of 14 residues. CDR3 sequence (DNA): TGTGCCAGTAGTATAGGGACAGGATCCTATGGCTACACCTTC. Its protein product is CASSIGTGSYGYTF.

This clone was recorded once. The rearrangement joins TRBV9 to TRBJ1-4, with TRBD1 matching over 9 bases. The J segment lost 0 bases and the V segment lost 4 bases, leaving 7 bases of the junction unmatched. Germline V gene lookup returns CDR1 SGDLS and CDR2 YYNGEE. CDR3 length: 17 residues. CDR3 loop: CASSSGTGFSTNEKLFF. CDR3 DNA: TGTGCCAGCAGCTCCGGGACAGGGTTTTCAACTAATGAAAAACTGTTTTTT.

The CDR3 DNA is TGTGCCAGCAGTTATATACCTAGCGGGAGTAATGAGCAGTTCTTC. Amino acid sequence: CASSYIPSGSNEQFF. The rearrangement uses TRBV6-2 or TRBV6-3 and TRBJ2-1; 10 nucleotides match TRBD2. Germline CDR1 reads MNHEY; CDR2 reads SVGEGT. The CDR3 is made up of 15 amino acids. The V and J ends lost 3 bases and 7 bases, in that order; junction bases with no gene match: 6.

The J gene is TRBJ2-7, the V gene TRBV15, with D tentatively TRBD1 (5 bases). V was pared by 1 base and J by 7 bases, with 17 bases between. The CDR3 spans 15 residues. Germline V lookup: CDR1 LNHNV, CDR2 YYDKDF (reference sequence). Written as DNA, the CDR3 is TGTGCCACCAGCAGAGGTCGCCTTGGGGCTGGGGAGCAGTACTTC. Translated, it gives CATSRGRLGAGEQYF.